The sample holds many counts of the clone carrying this TCR beta chain. These data originate in a study of human T cells and chemical hapten exposure. For the study at large: 2% DPC applied to a roughly 2 cm by roughly 2 cm arm area sensitized donors. Scalp application of diphenylcyclopropenone was performed weekly in patients across the entire roughly 26-week study.

Described time point: pre-sensitization, week 0. As to treatment: therapeutic diphenylcyclopropenone sensitization with weekly scalp DPC. Donation of samples came from alopecia patients who were 18 to 70 years old and suitable for DPC. One entry per CDR3 protein, called by TCRdb with MiXCR from the RACE reads. Seen here are approximately 79,000 distinct CDR3 sequences, 7.5% to 9.5% observed once, and the top ten hold 2.5% to 3%. The V and J ends lost 1 base and 6 bases respectively, with 10 bases between them. Germline CDR1 and CDR2: SGHDN and FVKESK. This CDR3 spans 14 amino acids. This clonotype originated in a middle-aged man with alopecia areata. Some clones in this sample may be carry-over from other donors' samples. This material consisted of whole blood, taken in connection with sensitization to the hapten diphenylcyclopropenone (DPC). This rearrangement joins TRBV14 to TRBJ2-4; D gene ambiguous. The CDR3 loop is CASSQAGVVNIQYF. The CDR3 bases are TGTGCCAGCAGCCAAGCGGGCGTAGTAAACATTCAGTACTTC.